The 30 T cell receptor beta chains below come from one sample, sequenced in a study of T cell responses to AZD1222 COVID-19 vaccine. The data were produced by immunoSEQ multiplex PCR, yet TCRdb's version contains in-frame clones alone and is incomplete. The sample lists over 120,000 clones; around 92% were seen once. The sequenced sample was peripheral blood, obtained 28 days after the second AZD1222 dose. All receptors come from an adult who received the AZD1222 COVID-19 vaccine.

V is TRBV9 and J is TRBJ2-1; the D gene is possibly TRBD2 (6 bases). The V end lost 7 bases, the J end lost 8 bases, and 22 bases lay between the germline ends. The CDR3 runs to 15 residues. In germline, CDR1 is SGDLS, CDR2 YYNGEE. CDR3 amino acids: CASRPPGGARDEQFF. The CDR3, as DNA: TGTGCCAGCCGACCCCCCGGCGGGGCGAGGGATGAGCAGTTCTTC.

J is TRBJ1-6 and V is TRBV6-5, with a tentative D call TRBD1 (5 bases). Trimming took 7 bases from V and 8 from J, leaving 18 bases between them. There are 15 residues in the CDR3. Looked up from germline, CDR1 is MNHEY and CDR2 is SVGAGI. The CDR3 region has the DNA TGTGCCAGCACCGTCAAATGGCAGGGAGATTCACCCCTCCACTTT. Residues: CASTVKWQGDSPLHF.

V usage is TRBV4-3 and J usage is TRBJ2-7, with a tentative D call TRBD2 (5 bases). CDR1 LGHNA and CDR2 YSLEER come from the germline V gene. V lost 1 base to trimming and J lost 2 bases, with 12 bases between them. The CDR3 spans 15 residues. The CDR3 DNA reads as TGCGCCAGCAGCCAAGTTGAGGGTCCGGCCTACGAGCAGTACTTC. Its translation is CASSQVEGPAYEQYF.

This clone was counted only a few times. This chain links TRBV7-9 with TRBJ2-1; D not resolved. V dropped 0 bases and J dropped 7 bases, with 4 bases sitting between them. This CDR3 has 12 residues. The germline V gene encodes CDR1 SEHNR and CDR2 FQNEAQ (reference sequence). For the CDR3, the DNA is TGTGCCAGCAGCTTAGCTCCTAATGAGCAGTTCTTC. As protein: CASSLAPNEQFF.

The gene calls are TRBV7-9 and TRBJ1-2; D uncertain. V lost 6 bases to trimming and J lost 6 bases, with 11 bases between them. The CDR3 covers 12 residues. Looked up from germline, CDR1 is SEHNR and CDR2 is FQNEAQ (reference sequence). DNA for the CDR3: TGTGCCAGCAGTCGGGGTGACCATGGCTACACCTTC. Protein product: CASSRGDHGYTF.

This sequence joins TRBV19 and TRBJ1-1; D is uncertain. Trimming cost V 10 bases and J 0 bases, with 18 bases left between them. This CDR3 spans 15 amino acids. The germline V gene encodes CDR1 LNHDA and CDR2 SQIVND (reference sequence). The CDR3 DNA follows: TGTGCCACCAAATCCGGCGGGCAGTTGAACACTGAAGCTTTCTTT. This translates into CATKSGGQLNTEAFF. Looking up the rest from reference TRBV19 and TRBJ1-1 gives the full variable domain: DGGITQSPKYLFRKEGQNVTLSCEQNLNHDAMYWYRQDPGQGLRLIYYSQIVNDFQKGDIAEGYSVSREKKESFPLTVTSAQKNPTAFYLCATKSGGQLNTEAFFGQGTRLTVV.

The chain links TRBV27 to TRBJ1-2, with no clear D. This CDR3 contains 12 residues. CDR1 and CDR2 from the germline V gene are MNHEY and SMNVEV (reference sequence). The V and J ends lost 1 base and 8 bases respectively, with 8 bases between them. The DNA of the CDR3 is TGTGCCAGCAGTTTATGGGATGCGGGCTACACCTTC. Translated, it gives CASSLWDAGYTF.

V gene TRBV6-2 or TRBV6-3 combines with J gene TRBJ2-3; 10 bases are shared with TRBD1. The CDR3 loop spans 18 amino acids. Germline CDR1 is MNHEY and CDR2 is SVGEGT. After removal of 5 bases from V and 2 bases from J, the junction contained 13 bases not matched to a gene. The CDR3: CASSLGTAGTGATDTQYF. CDR3 nucleotide sequence: TGTGCCAGCAGTCTAGGAACCGCCGGGACAGGGGCCACAGATACGCAGTATTTT.

This clone was found once. The chain couples TRBV7-2 to TRBJ2-7, with 8 positions matching TRBD1. V lost 3 bases, J lost 2 bases, and 3 bases stayed unmatched. Germline CDR1 reads SGHTA; CDR2 reads FQGNSA. The CDR3 runs to 14 residues. The CDR3 is CASSLGQAAYEQYF. DNA of the CDR3: TGTGCCAGCAGCTTGGGACAGGCAGCCTACGAGCAGTACTTC.

The rearrangement links TRBV6-4 to TRBJ2-1; D is undetermined. The V gene's germline CDR1 is MRHNA and CDR2 SNTAGT. CDR3 length: 13 amino acids. Trimming shortened V by 5 bases and J by 5 bases, and 10 bases separated the two germline ends. The CDR3 nucleotides are TGTGCCAGCAGTCCCGAGTTTGACAATGAGCAGTTCTTC. This translates into CASSPEFDNEQFF.

V is TRBV7-8 and J is TRBJ1-1; TRBD1 matches 7 bases. Germline CDR1 and CDR2: SGHVS and FQNEAQ. CDR3 length: 14 residues. The junction had 5 bases not matched to a gene; V was cut back by 5 bases and J by 2 bases. The CDR3 here is CASSKGGRNTEAFF. The CDR3, as DNA: TGTGCCAGCAGCAAAGGGGGCAGAAACACTGAAGCTTTCTTT.

The rearrangement links TRBV7-6 to TRBJ2-7; the D gene is possibly TRBD2 (6 bases). The CDR3 extends over 16 amino acids. Trimming stripped 5 bases from V and 0 bases from J, with 17 bases between. Germline lookup yields CDR1 SGHVS and CDR2 FNYEAQ. For the CDR3, the DNA is TGTGCCAGCAGCCCGTCTCTAGCGCTCAGCTCCTACGAGCAGTACTTC. Its protein is CASSPSLALSSYEQYF.

The rearrangement links TRBV5-1 to TRBJ2-3; D is perhaps TRBD2 (5 bases). V lost 2 bases and J lost 5, with 6 bases in between. The germline V gene encodes CDR1 SGHRS and CDR2 YFSETQ. The CDR3 extends over 12 amino acids. The CDR3 sequence: CASSFREDTQYF. CDR3 nucleotide sequence: TGCGCCAGCAGCTTTCGGGAAGATACGCAGTATTTT.

The table lists this clone with a few counts. V is TRBV29-1 and J is TRBJ2-5; no reliable D call. V was trimmed by 0 bases and J by 4 bases, leaving 12 bases between them. The CDR3 runs 14 residues. Per germline, CDR1 SQVTM and CDR2 ANQGSEA. CDR3 sequence: CSVEDYWALETQYF. Here the CDR3 DNA reads TGCAGCGTTGAAGATTATTGGGCGTTAGAGACCCAGTACTTC.

The J gene is TRBJ1-5, the V gene TRBV28; the match to TRBD1 covers 10 bases. The CDR3 runs 15 residues. With V trimmed by 7 bases and J by 4 bases, 7 bases remained unmatched. The germline V gene encodes CDR1 MDHEN and CDR2 SYDVKM. This CDR3 is CASTKDRGRNQPQHF. The CDR3 DNA follows: TGTGCCAGCACCAAAGACAGGGGGCGGAATCAGCCCCAGCATTTT.

CDR3 bases: TGTGCCAGCAGCGTAGAATCGGTCGGGGCCGAAGCTTTCTTT. It encodes CASSVESVGAEAFF. The chain links TRBV9 to TRBJ1-1; D might be TRBD1 (5 bases). The CDR3 totals 14 residues. Germline CDR1 SGDLS, CDR2 YYNGEE. Trimming took 0 bases from V and 8 from J, leaving 14 bases between them.

A single count supports this clone. The chain has TRBV28 and TRBJ2-7, with TRBD2 as a possible D gene (5 bases). The V and J ends lost 6 bases and 4 bases respectively, with 13 bases between them. This CDR3 is built from 13 residues. Germline V lookup: CDR1 MDHEN, CDR2 SYDVKM. In DNA, the CDR3 is TGTGCCAGCAGCCCGGGAACAGTGTACGAGCAGTACTTC. Translation: CASSPGTVYEQYF.

This chain joins TRBV7-9 and TRBJ2-3, with a tentative D call TRBD2 (5 bases). Germline V gene sequence: CDR1 SEHNR, CDR2 FQNEAQ (reference sequence). The V gene lost 5 bases and the J gene lost 0 bases, with 12 bases spanning the gap. This CDR3 contains 15 residues. CDR3 sequence (DNA): TGTGCCAGCAGCCCTTCGACGGGAAGCACAGATACGCAGTATTTT. This encodes CASSPSTGSTDTQYF.

The chain uses TRBV7-2 and TRBJ1-1; 7 nucleotides match TRBD1. Germline CDR1 reads SGHTA; CDR2 reads FQGNSA. The CDR3 has 15 amino acids. J lost 1 base, V lost 6 bases, and 8 bases had no gene match. CDR3 amino acids: CASRPGRTGNTEAFF. In DNA, the CDR3 is TGTGCCAGCAGGCCAGGGCGGACAGGGAACACTGAAGCTTTCTTT.

The CDR3 here is CASSEGQGASNTIYF. In DNA, the CDR3 is TGCGCCAGCAGCGAGGGACAGGGGGCTAGTAACACCATATATTTT. V usage is TRBV4-3 and J usage is TRBJ1-3; 12 bases agree with TRBD1. Germline V gives CDR1 LGHNA, CDR2 YSLEER. The CDR3 contains 15 residues. The junction had 6 bases not matched to a gene; V was cut back by 5 bases and J by 7 bases.

The chain combines TRBV14 with TRBJ1-3, with TRBD1 identical over 7 bases. CDR1 is SGHDN and CDR2 is FVKESK in the germline V gene. V shed 4 bases, J shed 4 bases, and the junction held 4 bases outside the gene matches. This CDR3 spans 14 amino acids. Here the CDR3 reads CASSLPGQGNTIYF. In DNA form, the CDR3 reads TGTGCCAGCAGCCTGCCGGGACAGGGAAACACCATATATTTT. The whole variable domain, remainder taken from reference TRBV14 and TRBJ1-3, is EAGVTQFPSHSVIEKGQTVTLRCDPISGHDNLYWYRRVMGKEIKFLLHFVKESKQDESGMPNNRFLAERTGGTYSTLKVQPAELEDSGVYFCASSLPGQGNTIYFGEGSWLTVV.

This clone occurred once. V gene TRBV14 combines with J gene TRBJ2-7, with 7 bases that match TRBD2. Germline V gene data show CDR1 as SGHDN and CDR2 as FVKESK. V lost 2 bases, J lost 6 bases, and 4 bases stayed unmatched. The CDR3 contains 13 residues. CDR3: CASSQSGGGEQYF. The CDR3 nucleotides read TGTGCCAGCAGCCAAAGTGGCGGGGGCGAGCAGTACTTC. The full variable domain, rest sourced from reference TRBV14 and TRBJ2-7, is EAGVTQFPSHSVIEKGQTVTLRCDPISGHDNLYWYRRVMGKEIKFLLHFVKESKQDESGMPNNRFLAERTGGTYSTLKVQPAELEDSGVYFCASSQSGGGEQYFGPGTRLTVT.

Many counts were recorded for this clone. The rearrangement joins TRBV5-5 to TRBJ1-1; D gene uncertain. The CDR3 runs 13 residues. Germline V gene sequence: CDR1 SGHKS, CDR2 YYEKEE (reference sequence). V lost 4 bases and J 6 bases, leaving 13 bases between the germline ends. The CDR3 loop reads CASSRTTGAEAFF. In nucleotides, the CDR3 is TGTGCCAGCAGCCGTACCACTGGGGCTGAAGCTTTCTTT.

The chain has TRBV9 and TRBJ1-3, with TRBD1 as a possible D gene (5 bases). With 2 bases removed from V and 0 bases from J, the gap between germline ends came to 12 bases. In germline, CDR1 is SGDLS, CDR2 YYNGEE. CDR3 length: 16 residues. DNA of the CDR3: TGTGCCAGCAGCGTCCGGGACTACGACTCTGGAAACACCATATATTTT. It translates to CASSVRDYDSGNTIYF.

The rearrangement joins TRBV29-1 to TRBJ2-5; 9 bases match TRBD2. The junction had 7 bases not matched to a gene; V was cut back by 4 bases and J by 7 bases. The CDR3 length is 13 residues. Germline-derived CDR1 and CDR2 are SQVTM and ANQGSEA. CDR3 loop: CSVVGGRAWTQYF. CDR3 coding DNA: TGCAGCGTTGTTGGCGGGAGGGCCTGGACCCAGTACTTC.

The CDR3 here is CASSVRIHYGYTF. The CDR3 coding sequence is TGTGCCAGTAGTGTTAGAATTCACTATGGCTACACCTTC. This chain links TRBV19 with TRBJ1-2; no clear D gene. The V end was cut by 5 bases, the J end by 3 bases, with 10 bases between. Germline CDR1 and CDR2: LNHDA and SQIVND (reference sequence). CDR3 length: 13 amino acids. The whole variable domain, filled in from reference TRBV19 and TRBJ1-2, reads DGGITQSPKYLFRKEGQNVTLSCEQNLNHDAMYWYRQDPGQGLRLIYYSQIVNDFQKGDIAEGYSVSREKKESFPLTVTSAQKNPTAFYLCASSVRIHYGYTFGSGTRLTVV.

The chain is built from TRBV9 and TRBJ2-5; 13 bases are shared with TRBD2. The germline CDR1 and CDR2 sequences are SGDLS and YYNGEE. Germline trimming cut 3 bases from V and 4 bases from J; bases unmatched to any gene: 3. The CDR3 covers 15 residues. DNA for the CDR3: TGTGCCAGCAGCGGACTAGCGGGAGGTCGAGAGACCCAGTACTTC. This gives the protein CASSGLAGGRETQYF. The whole variable domain, filled in from reference TRBV9 and TRBJ2-5, reads DSGVTQTPKHLITATGQRVTLRCSPRSGDLSVYWYQQSLDQGLQFLIQYYNGEERAKGNILERFSAQQFPDLHSELNLSSLELGDSALYFCASSGLAGGRETQYFGPGTRLLVL.

This chain joins TRBV9 and TRBJ2-1, with 11 positions matching TRBD2. Trimming removed 3 bases from V and 3 bases from J; junction bases left unmatched: 2. The V gene's germline CDR1 is SGDLS and CDR2 YYNGEE. The CDR3 is 15 amino acids. The CDR3, as DNA: TGTGCCAGCAGCGGGGGGACTAGCGGCTACAATGAGCAGTTCTTC. Translation: CASSGGTSGYNEQFF.

J is TRBJ2-7 and V is TRBV5-8, with 8 nucleotides matching TRBD1. Germline V gene lookup returns CDR1 SGHTS and CDR2 YDEGEE. V was clipped by 1 base and J by 0 bases; unmatched bases: 3. This CDR3 comprises 15 residues. CDR3 in amino acids: CASSLFRGPSYEQYF. Here the CDR3 DNA reads TGTGCCAGCAGCTTGTTCAGGGGGCCCTCCTACGAGCAGTACTTC.

The V call is TRBV29-1, the J call TRBJ1-5; D ambiguous. The CDR3 is 13 amino acids. CDR1 is SQVTM, CDR2 ANQGSEA, per germline. The germline V and J ends were trimmed by 5 bases and 7 bases, with 15 bases remaining between them. The CDR3 sequence: CSVWERVGQPQHF. For the CDR3, the DNA is TGCAGCGTTTGGGAGAGGGTCGGCCAGCCCCAGCATTTT.